This entry lists 23 T cell receptor beta chains sequenced from one sample in a study of shared T cell receptors in the human thymus. This table comes from immunoSEQ multiplex PCR, and its TCRdb copy is limited to in-frame clones, with some not included. The data show hundreds of thousands of clones, 80% to 90% seen once. This sample was also put to use in a study of human thymus T cells.

Sequences were obtained from thymocytes. The receptors originated from a boy less than two years old with a congenital heart defect.

The genes are TRBV5-6 and TRBJ2-5, with 9 bases identical to TRBD1. CDR1 is SGHDT and CDR2 is YYEEEE in the germline V gene. This CDR3 has 17 residues. The ends lost 2 bases at V and 5 bases at J; junction bases unmatched: 13. The DNA for the CDR3 is TGTGCCAGCAGCTTCTGGGTTCGGGACAGGGTGCGGGAGACCCAGTACTTC. The encoded protein is CASSFWVRDRVRETQYF. Based on the CDR3 plus reference TRBV5-6 and TRBJ2-5, the full variable domain is DAGVTQSPTHLIKTRGQQVTLRCSPKSGHDTVSWYQQALGQGPQFIFQYYEEEERQRGNFPDRFSGHQFPNYSSELNVNALLLGDSALYLCASSFWVRDRVRETQYFGPGTRLLVL.

On this clone itself: Other DNA sequences in this sample translate to the same CDR3. The chain employs TRBV5-1 and TRBJ1-4, with 10 bases that match TRBD1. V shed 3 bases, J shed 6 bases, and the junction held 2 bases outside the gene matches. In germline, CDR1 is SGHRS, CDR2 YFSETQ. The CDR3 runs to 14 residues. In DNA form, the CDR3 reads TGCGCCAGCAGCTCGGGACAGGGGTATGAAAAACTGTTTTTT. Protein product: CASSSGQGYEKLFF. The variable domain in full, with the rest retrieved from reference TRBV5-1 and TRBJ1-4, is KAGVTQTPRYLIKTRGQQVTLSCSPISGHRSVSWYQQTPGQGLQFLFEYFSETQRNKGNFPGRFSGRQFSNSRSEMNVSTLELGDSALYLCASSSGQGYEKLFFGSGTQLSVL.

This chain connects TRBV29-1 to TRBJ2-7, with 9 positions matching TRBD1. Germline V gene lookup returns CDR1 SQVTM and CDR2 ANQGSEA. With 5 bases clipped from V and 3 bases from J, the junction kept 8 bases outside the gene matches. The CDR3 sequence is 14 residues long. CDR3 DNA sequence: TGCAGCGTTAACAGGGGGCCCTGGGACTACGAGCAGTACTTC. Translating gives CSVNRGPWDYEQYF.

The chain carries TRBV29-1 and TRBJ2-3; tentative D call: TRBD1 (6 bases). V dropped 7 bases and J dropped 0 bases, with 20 bases sitting between them. This CDR3 is 16 amino acids long. Germline CDR1 reads SQVTM; CDR2 reads ANQGSEA. The CDR3 DNA reads TGCAGCGCCGCCCCAGGGGCCGTACCTAGCACAGATACGCAGTATTTT. It yields the protein CSAAPGAVPSTDTQYF.

This clone has only one observation. The chain has TRBV6-1 and TRBJ2-7; the D gene is possibly TRBD1 (6 bases). Looked up from germline, CDR1 is MNHNS and CDR2 is SASEGT. Trimming cost V 3 bases and J 3 bases, with 15 bases left between them. The CDR3 extends over 15 amino acids. Here the CDR3 reads CASSESHRDGYEQYF. CDR3 coding DNA: TGTGCCAGCAGTGAGTCCCACAGGGACGGCTACGAGCAGTACTTC.

The chain recombines TRBV28 with TRBJ1-2; perhaps TRBD1 as D (5 bases). This CDR3 region has 12 residues. The germline V gene has CDR1 MDHEN and CDR2 SYDVKM. Trimming left V 5 bases short and J 7 bases short, with 11 bases between. The CDR3 DNA reads TGTGCCAGCAGTAAGGGAGGGGTTGGCTACACCTTC. Protein sequence: CASSKGGVGYTF.

The chain couples TRBV7-2 to TRBJ2-7, with D tentatively TRBD2 (6 bases). The CDR3 has 16 residues. The V and J ends lost 1 base and 1 base respectively, with 14 bases between them. In germline, CDR1 is SGHTA, CDR2 FQGNSA. CDR3 protein: CASSLVGSGISYEQYF. CDR3 bases: TGTGCCAGCAGCTTAGTGGGTAGCGGCATATCCTACGAGCAGTACTTC. The complete variable domain, with remaining parts taken from reference TRBV7-2 and TRBJ2-7, reads GAGVSQSPSNKVTEKGKDVELRCDPISGHTALYWYRQSLGQGLEFLIYFQGNSAPDKSGLPSDRFSAERTGGSVSTLTIQRTQQEDSAVYLCASSLVGSGISYEQYFGPGTRLTVT.

The rearrangement links TRBV4-1 to TRBJ2-7; TRBD2 matches 11 bases. Germline lookup yields CDR1 MGHRA and CDR2 YSYEKL. Germline trimming cut 2 bases from V and 3 bases from J; bases unmatched to any gene: 12. This CDR3 is built from 18 residues. CDR3 sequence reads: CASSQPNSLAGGFYEQYF. Written as DNA, the CDR3 is TGCGCCAGCAGCCAACCCAACTCTCTAGCGGGGGGATTCTACGAGCAGTACTTC.

V and J are TRBV5-6 and TRBJ1-3; 7 positions agree with TRBD1. The length of the CDR3 is 17 residues. Trimming removed 4 bases from V and 0 bases from J; junction bases left unmatched: 10. Germline CDR1 SGHDT, CDR2 YYEEEE. The CDR3 loop is CASSRAQGQNSGNTIYF. CDR3 DNA sequence: TGTGCCAGCAGCCGAGCACAGGGACAGAACTCTGGAAACACCATATATTTT.

The rearrangement uses TRBV10-3 and TRBJ2-5; no clear D. This CDR3 contains 13 residues. Germline CDR1 is ENHRY and CDR2 is SYGVKD. Deletions cut 3 bases from V and 0 bases from J, with 5 bases between. The CDR3 DNA follows: TGTGCCATCAGTGATCCGGACCAAGAGACCCAGTACTTC. It codes for CAISDPDQETQYF.

The gene calls are TRBV25-1 and TRBJ2-1; tentative D call: TRBD1 (6 bases). CDR1 MGHDK and CDR2 SYGVNS come from the germline V gene. This CDR3 is built from 16 residues. Trimming left V 1 base short and J 4 bases short, with 14 bases between. The DNA of the CDR3 is TGTGCCAGCAGTGAATTTGGGACATTAATGTACAATGAGCAGTTCTTC. Encoded protein: CASSEFGTLMYNEQFF.

The chain joins TRBV5-1 to TRBJ1-1, with 9 bases identical to TRBD1. V lost 2 bases, J lost 0 bases, and 5 bases stayed unmatched. This CDR3 is built from 16 residues. Germline-derived CDR1 and CDR2 are SGHRS and YFSETQ. CDR3 region: CASSLTGTGMNTEAFF. The CDR3 bases are TGCGCCAGCAGCTTAACCGGGACAGGGATGAACACTGAAGCTTTCTTT. The full variable domain, in which reference TRBV5-1 and TRBJ1-1 provide the parts outside the CDR3, is KAGVTQTPRYLIKTRGQQVTLSCSPISGHRSVSWYQQTPGQGLQFLFEYFSETQRNKGNFPGRFSGRQFSNSRSEMNVSTLELGDSALYLCASSLTGTGMNTEAFFGQGTRLTVV.

The chain carries TRBV14 and TRBJ2-7; D is unclear. Germline loops: CDR1 SGHDN, CDR2 FVKESK. This CDR3 is 13 amino acids long. The V and J ends lost 6 bases and 3 bases respectively, with 12 bases between them. The CDR3 DNA reads TGTGCCAGCAGGAAGGATGACATCTACGAGCAGTACTTC. This sequence encodes CASRKDDIYEQYF. Together with reference TRBV14 and TRBJ2-7, the CDR3 gives the full variable domain: EAGVTQFPSHSVIEKGQTVTLRCDPISGHDNLYWYRRVMGKEIKFLLHFVKESKQDESGMPNNRFLAERTGGTYSTLKVQPAELEDSGVYFCASRKDDIYEQYFGPGTRLTVT.

The genes are TRBV27 and TRBJ2-2; no clear D gene. The CDR3 consists of 12 residues. Germline assignment: CDR1 MNHEY and CDR2 SMNVEV (reference sequence). Trimming stripped 4 bases from V and 7 bases from J, with 7 bases between. CDR3 in amino acids: CASSSRLGELFF. CDR3 DNA sequence: TGTGCCAGCAGTTCTCGTCTCGGGGAGCTGTTTTTT.

The rearrangement joins TRBV10-3 to TRBJ2-1; 10 bases map to TRBD2. Looked up from germline, CDR1 is ENHRY and CDR2 is SYGVKD. The J segment lost 8 bases and the V segment lost 2 bases, leaving 6 bases of the junction unmatched. There are 15 residues in the CDR3. This chain's CDR3 is CAISEGSLAGDEQFF. CDR3 bases: TGTGCCATCAGTGAGGGGAGTCTAGCGGGAGATGAGCAGTTCTTC.

The gene calls are TRBV11-2 and TRBJ2-3; 10 positions agree with TRBD2. CDR3 length equals 16 residues. The trim removed 2 bases at V and 3 bases at J, leaving 5 bases unmatched. Germline lookup yields CDR1 SGHAT and CDR2 FQNNGV. The CDR3 protein is CASSLYPSGGTDTQYF. The CDR3 DNA follows: TGTGCCAGCAGCTTATACCCTAGCGGGGGTACAGATACGCAGTATTTT.

V and J are TRBV27 and TRBJ2-4; 8 bases agree with TRBD1. V lost 5 bases to trimming and J lost 2 bases; unmatched junction nucleotides: 8. This CDR3 contains 16 residues. Germline V lookup: CDR1 MNHEY, CDR2 SMNVEV (reference sequence). CDR3 DNA: TGTGCCAGCAGTCCCCAGGGGGCCAGGACCAAAAACATTCAGTACTTC. This codes for CASSPQGARTKNIQYF.

The V gene is TRBV6-4, the J gene TRBJ2-1; TRBD2 aligns across 13 bases. This CDR3 spans 17 amino acids. Looked up from germline, CDR1 is MRHNA and CDR2 is SNTAGT. With 5 bases clipped from V and 15 bases from J, the junction kept 19 bases outside the gene matches. CDR3 nucleotides: TGTGCCAGCAGTCCTAGAACGGGACTAGCGGGGACCCGGAGGATGTTCTTC. Protein product: CASSPRTGLAGTRRMFF.

The J gene is TRBJ2-7, the V gene TRBV29-1, with TRBD1 identical over 8 bases. CDR3 length: 13 residues. V shed 1 base and J 5 bases; nucleotides not matched to a gene: 4. Germline V gene sequence: CDR1 SQVTM, CDR2 ANQGSEA. The CDR3 loop reads CSVEGQGANEQYF. The CDR3 region has the DNA TGCAGCGTTGAAGGGCAGGGGGCGAACGAGCAGTACTTC.

The chain recombines TRBV9 with TRBJ1-1; D not certain. Trimming took off 4 bases at V and 0 bases at J, with 13 bases between the two ends. This CDR3 comprises 15 residues. The germline CDR1 and CDR2 sequences are SGDLS and YYNGEE. The CDR3 sequence: CASSPQMKLNTEAFF. The CDR3 region has the DNA TGTGCCAGCAGCCCCCAGATGAAACTGAACACTGAAGCTTTCTTT. Combining the CDR3 with reference TRBV9 and TRBJ1-1 gives the whole variable domain DSGVTQTPKHLITATGQRVTLRCSPRSGDLSVYWYQQSLDQGLQFLIQYYNGEERAKGNILERFSAQQFPDLHSELNLSSLELGDSALYFCASSPQMKLNTEAFFGQGTRLTVV.

This chain uses TRBV25-1 with TRBJ2-7; D ambiguous. Germline lookup yields CDR1 MGHDK and CDR2 SYGVNS. Trimming shortened V by 0 bases and J by 4 bases, and 7 bases separated the two germline ends. The CDR3 runs 13 residues. CDR3 sequence: CASSEYTDYEQYF. The CDR3 DNA sequence: TGTGCCAGCAGTGAATATACAGATTACGAGCAGTACTTC.

The genes are TRBV30 and TRBJ2-1; 11 nucleotides match TRBD2. The CDR3 length is 18 residues. Germline CDR1 is GTSNPN and CDR2 is SVGIG (reference sequence). The V gene end was trimmed by 3 bases and the J gene end by 3 bases; junction bases not matched to a gene: 13. The CDR3 reads CAWRDRYSGRGIYNEQFF. CDR3 DNA sequence: TGTGCCTGGAGGGATAGGTATAGCGGGAGGGGCATCTACAATGAGCAGTTCTTC.

V is TRBV25-1 and J is TRBJ1-2, with 7 bases lining up with TRBD1. After removal of 4 bases from V and 2 bases from J, the junction contained 1 base not matched to a gene. The CDR3 is made up of 13 amino acids. Germline V gives CDR1 MGHDK, CDR2 SYGVNS. CDR3 DNA: TGTGCCAGCAGTGGGACAGGAAACTATGGCTACACCTTC. Its translation: CASSGTGNYGYTF.